The source of this TCR beta chain is a study of kidney transplant recipient with SARS-CoV-2 infection. TCRdb reprocessed the reads with MiXCR, giving one entry per CDR3 protein. Here the sample spans under 300,000 distinct CDR3 sequences, more than 25% being singletons. Trimming left V 0 bases short and J 5 bases short, with 10 bases between. This CDR3 spans 14 amino acids. Germline V gene lookup returns CDR1 SGHRS and CDR2 YFSETQ. The V and J genes are TRBV5-1 and TRBJ2-3; D is undetermined. Material: a blood sample, obtained at baseline and around day 120 from a kidney transplant recipient. The origin of this receptor is a young adult male patient who had COVID-19 and was a kidney transplant recipient. Some T cells here may be from the graft donor. The CDR3 loop is CASSLGLVIDTQYF. The CDR3 DNA sequence: TGCGCCAGCAGCTTGGGGTTGGTAATAGATACGCAGTATTTT.